One sample yielded the 24 T cell receptor beta chains listed below, sequenced in a study of T cell responses to AZD1222 COVID-19 vaccine. Method: immunoSEQ multiplex PCR; TCRdb's copy keeps in-frame clones and lacks some. The data contain 150,000 to 200,000 clones, 70% to 90% of them singletons. Here the sequenced sample was peripheral blood, taken 28 days after the second dose of the MenACWY control vaccine. The origin of the receptors is an adult who received the MenACWY meningococcal vaccine as a control.

CDR3 protein: CASSPRGRGSYEQYF. In DNA form, the CDR3 reads TGTGCCAGCAGCCCGAGGGGGCGAGGATCCTACGAGCAGTACTTC. The V call is TRBV6-5, the J call TRBJ2-7, with 7 bases aligning to TRBD1. Germline lookup yields CDR1 MNHEY and CDR2 SVGAGI. The CDR3 covers 15 residues. V lost 6 bases, J lost 1 base, and 9 bases stayed unmatched.

The rearrangement joins TRBV11-3 to TRBJ2-1; 9 bases match TRBD1. There are 20 residues in the CDR3. The ends lost 3 bases at V and 5 bases at J; junction bases unmatched: 20. Germline CDR1 reads SGHNT; CDR2 reads YENEEA. CDR3: CASSFQRDRVLLAAHNEQFF. CDR3 nucleotide sequence: TGTGCCAGCAGCTTTCAACGGGACAGGGTTTTACTGGCGGCACACAATGAGCAGTTCTTC.

The chain recombines TRBV5-4 with TRBJ1-2, with D unresolved. The CDR3 runs 15 residues. The germline CDR1 and CDR2 sequences are SGHNT and YYREEE (reference sequence). Between the trimmed V and J ends, which lost 3 bases and 3 bases, there was a span of 15 bases. CDR3 coding DNA: TGTGCCAGCAGCTCCGGACTGCCGTGGGACTATGGCTACACCTTC. This codes for CASSSGLPWDYGYTF. Together with reference TRBV5-4 and TRBJ1-2, the CDR3 gives the full variable domain: ETGVTQSPTHLIKTRGQQVTLRCSSQSGHNTVSWYQQALGQGPQFIFQYYREEENGRGNFPPRFSGLQFPNYSSELNVNALELDDSALYLCASSSGLPWDYGYTFGSGTRLTVV.

The chain joins TRBV7-9 to TRBJ2-5; D possibly matches TRBD1 or TRBD2 (5 bases each). This CDR3 region has 16 residues. The V and J ends lost 0 bases and 2 bases respectively, with 13 bases between them. Germline-derived CDR1 and CDR2 are SEHNR and FQNEAQ (reference sequence). For the CDR3, the DNA is TGTGCCAGCAGCTTAGCCGGGACGGCGACTCAAGAGACCCAGTACTTC. Protein sequence: CASSLAGTATQETQYF.

This clone was seen once. This chain joins TRBV7-9 and TRBJ2-7; no firm D call. The CDR3 totals 13 residues. CDR1 and CDR2 from the germline V gene are SEHNR and FQNEAQ (reference sequence). V lost 4 bases and J lost 0, with 7 bases in between. The CDR3 is CASSSESSYEQYF. The DNA of the CDR3 is TGTGCCAGCAGCTCGGAGAGCTCCTACGAGCAGTACTTC.

V usage is TRBV19 and J usage is TRBJ1-2; 8 bases fit TRBD1. Germline lookup yields CDR1 LNHDA and CDR2 SQIVND (reference sequence). This CDR3 spans 15 amino acids. The trim removed 5 bases at V and 5 bases at J, leaving 10 bases unmatched. CDR3 bases: TGTGCCAGTAGTCCGGAGACAGGGGCTAGTTATGGCTACACCTTC. This encodes CASSPETGASYGYTF. Drawing the rest from reference TRBV19 and TRBJ1-2, the complete variable domain is DGGITQSPKYLFRKEGQNVTLSCEQNLNHDAMYWYRQDPGQGLRLIYYSQIVNDFQKGDIAEGYSVSREKKESFPLTVTSAQKNPTAFYLCASSPETGASYGYTFGSGTRLTVV.

The chain uses TRBV7-3 and TRBJ2-1; D is undetermined. With 6 bases removed from V and 9 bases from J, the gap between germline ends came to 15 bases. Per the germline V gene, CDR1 is SGHTA and CDR2 is FQGTGA. This CDR3 comprises 13 residues. The CDR3 region is CASSLLGSGEQFF. The DNA of the CDR3 is TGTGCCAGCAGTCTTCTTGGCAGTGGTGAGCAGTTCTTC. Combining the CDR3 with reference TRBV7-3 and TRBJ2-1 gives the whole variable domain GAGVSQTPSNKVTEKGKYVELRCDPISGHTALYWYRQSLGQGPEFLIYFQGTGAADDSGLPNDRFFAVRPEGSVSTLKIQRTERGDSAVYLCASSLLGSGEQFFGPGTRLTVL.

The V and J genes are TRBV3-1 (or the pseudogene TRBV3-2) and TRBJ2-2, with 7 positions matching TRBD1. The CDR3 extends over 16 amino acids. The ends lost 1 base at V and 1 base at J; junction bases unmatched: 3. The germline gives CDR1 LGHDT, CDR2 YNNKEL (reference sequence). Here the CDR3 reads CASSQVRTGNTGELFF. Here the CDR3 DNA reads TGTGCCAGCAGCCAAGTTAGGACAGGGAACACCGGGGAGCTGTTTTTT.

In DNA form, the CDR3 reads TGTGCCACCAGTCCTTCGGACGGTCCAAAATACGAGCAGTACTTC. Translating it yields CATSPSDGPKYEQYF. The chain carries TRBV24-1 and TRBJ2-7; D is undetermined. Trimming pared 6 bases from V and 4 bases from J, leaving 18 bases between. Germline CDR1 is KGHDR and CDR2 is SFDVKD. The CDR3 extends over 15 amino acids.

The genes are TRBV19 and TRBJ1-5; the D is unclear. V gave up 4 bases and J gave up 0 bases, with 16 bases separating them. The CDR3 has 17 residues. Germline V CDR1 and CDR2: LNHDA, SQIVND (reference sequence). The DNA for the CDR3 is TGTGCCAGTAGTAAGGAAGTAGCGGTGTTTAGCAATCAGCCCCAGCATTTT. Its protein product is CASSKEVAVFSNQPQHF.

The chain links TRBV28 to TRBJ2-7; D not resolved. This CDR3 is built from 13 residues. Trimming stripped 6 bases from V and 3 bases from J, with 12 bases between. CDR1 and CDR2 from the germline V gene are MDHEN and SYDVKM. The CDR3, as DNA: TGTGCCAGCAGCCCGGGTGGGAACTACGAGCAGTACTTC. It codes for CASSPGGNYEQYF.

The chain couples TRBV28 to TRBJ1-5; D is unclear. The CDR3 runs to 16 residues. The ends were cut back, 5 bases at V and 1 base at J, with 15 bases in the middle. Germline V gene sequence: CDR1 MDHEN, CDR2 SYDVKM. The CDR3 DNA reads as TGTGCCAGCAGTCTCATAGGGTTGCGGAGCAATCAGCCCCAGCATTTT. The encoded protein is CASSLIGLRSNQPQHF. The whole variable domain, remainder taken from reference TRBV28 and TRBJ1-5, is DVKVTQSSRYLVKRTGEKVFLECVQDMDHENMFWYRQDPGLGLRLIYFSYDVKMKEKGDIPEGYSVSREKKERFSLILESASTNQTSMYLCASSLIGLRSNQPQHFGDGTRLSIL.

This clone has a handful of counts. The rearrangement joins TRBV6-5 to TRBJ1-1; D unresolved. Germline CDR1 reads MNHEY; CDR2 reads SVGAGI. V was cut by 0 bases and J by 0 bases, with 8 bases left in between. The length of the CDR3 is 15 residues. CDR3 sequence: CASSYSIRLNTEAFF. The CDR3 DNA sequence: TGTGCCAGCAGTTACTCGATCAGACTGAACACTGAAGCTTTCTTT.

The chain couples TRBV15 to TRBJ2-7; no clear D gene. V lost 6 bases, J lost 7 bases, and 10 bases lay in between. CDR1 and CDR2 (germline): LNHNV, YYDKDF (reference sequence). The CDR3 covers 11 residues. The CDR3 DNA follows: TGTGCCACCAGGGACCTCGGGGAGCAGTACTTC. Its translation: CATRDLGEQYF.

The chain uses TRBV27 and TRBJ2-7; 11 bases are a match to TRBD2. The CDR3 spans 15 residues. Germline CDR1 MNHEY, CDR2 SMNVEV (reference sequence). The junction had 12 bases not matched to a gene; V was cut back by 5 bases and J by 9 bases. The CDR3 spells CASSDSPTSGTVQYF. The CDR3 DNA reads as TGTGCCAGCAGTGACTCACCGACTAGCGGGACGGTGCAGTACTTC.

This rearrangement joins TRBV19 to TRBJ2-6; 11 nucleotides align to TRBD1. CDR1 is LNHDA, CDR2 SQIVND, per germline (reference sequence). This CDR3 contains 15 residues. The V gene end was trimmed by 9 bases and the J gene end by 4 bases; junction bases not matched to a gene: 5. The CDR3 region has the DNA TGTGCCAGCAGGACAGGGGGCGCGGGGGCCAACGTCCTGACTTTC. Residues: CASRTGGAGANVLTF.

The chain carries TRBV6-5 and TRBJ1-2; 9 nucleotides agree with TRBD1. There are 14 residues in the CDR3. Germline V lookup: CDR1 MNHEY, CDR2 SVGAGI. The V gene end was trimmed by 2 bases and the J gene end by 8 bases; junction bases not matched to a gene: 6. CDR3 in amino acids: CASSYPTGGEGYTF. In nucleotides, the CDR3 is TGTGCCAGCAGTTACCCGACAGGGGGTGAGGGCTACACCTTC.

V is TRBV11-2 and J is TRBJ1-3; a possible D gene is TRBD1 (5 bases). Germline loops: CDR1 SGHAT, CDR2 FQNNGV. CDR3 length: 16 residues. The ends were cut back, 5 bases at V and 4 bases at J, with 18 bases in the middle. CDR3 loop: CASSLRRPEGGNTIYF. In DNA, the CDR3 is TGTGCCAGCAGCCTCCGGCGCCCTGAGGGGGGAAACACCATATATTTT.

The CDR3 region is CASTPTGGPFYGYTF. CDR3 nucleotides: TGTGCCAGTACCCCCACCGGGGGACCCTTCTATGGCTACACCTTC. The chain uses TRBV19 and TRBJ1-2; tentative D call: TRBD1 (5 bases). This CDR3 has 15 amino acids. CDR1 and CDR2 (germline): LNHDA, SQIVND (reference sequence). The ends were cut back, 7 bases at V and 4 bases at J, with 19 bases in the middle.

This chain uses TRBV7-9 with TRBJ2-1; TRBD2 matches 8 bases. This CDR3 is 16 amino acids long. Unmatched junction bases numbered 6, after V lost 5 bases and J lost 0 bases. Germline V gives CDR1 SEHNR, CDR2 FQNEAQ (reference sequence). CDR3 amino acids: CASSGKRGSSYNEQFF. CDR3 nucleotide sequence: TGTGCCAGCAGCGGGAAGCGGGGGAGCTCCTACAATGAGCAGTTCTTC.

The gene calls are TRBV7-9 and TRBJ2-2, with D possibly TRBD1 on 6 matching bases. The germline V gene encodes CDR1 SEHNR and CDR2 FQNEAQ (reference sequence). This CDR3 has 16 residues. V shed 2 bases and J shed 6 bases, with 16 bases lying between them. The CDR3 DNA follows: TGTGCCAGCAGCTTATATGGGCAGGGGAGCCCCGGGGAGCTGTTTTTT. This gives the protein CASSLYGQGSPGELFF.

This clone was recorded a few times. V and J are TRBV7-9 and TRBJ2-2, with TRBD2 matching 12 bases. CDR1 and CDR2 from the germline V gene are SEHNR and FQNEAQ (reference sequence). The CDR3 loop spans 16 amino acids. V trimming: 5 bases; J trimming: 8 bases; junction bases outside the gene matches: 9. CDR3 bases: TGTGCCAGCAGCCCCCGACTAGCGGGAGACGTGGGGGAGCTGTTTTTT. It codes for CASSPRLAGDVGELFF.

This rearrangement joins TRBV11-2 to TRBJ1-2; 7 bases agree with TRBD1. The germline CDR1 and CDR2 sequences are SGHAT and FQNNGV. The CDR3 runs to 12 residues. Losses at the gene ends were 8 bases for V and 4 bases for J; bases not matched to a gene: 4. CDR3 protein: CASRDRFYGYTF. Written as DNA, the CDR3 is TGTGCCAGCCGGGACAGATTCTATGGCTACACCTTC.

This clone was picked up a small number of times. The V and J genes are TRBV6-1 and TRBJ1-1; tentatively, D is TRBD1 (6 bases). Per germline, CDR1 MNHNS and CDR2 SASEGT. The CDR3 spans 16 residues. V was clipped by 2 bases and J by 4 bases, with 17 bases between them. CDR3 DNA sequence: TGTGCCAGCAGTGAATCGATTGGCAGGGGATCCACTGAAGCTTTCTTT. Protein: CASSESIGRGSTEAFF.